The 25 T cell receptor beta chains presented below share a single source sample, sequenced in a study of T cells in Graves' hyperthyroidism and ophthalmopathy. TCR beta CDR3 region amplification was performed from RNA transcripts. First-round RT-PCR targeting the TCR CDR3 was performed with the HTBI primer set. TCRdb called the multiplex PCR reads again in MiXCR, with one record for every CDR3 protein. The repertoire includes hundreds of thousands of distinct CDR3 sequences, about 14% of them detected once, and around 12% sits in the top ten. The sequenced sample was blood. The receptors stem from a woman aged 50 to 65 with Graves' ophthalmopathy.

The chain's CDR3 is CASSYSPDRGNTEAFF. DNA for the CDR3: TGTGCCAGCAGTTACTCTCCCGACAGGGGGAACACTGAAGCTTTCTTT. V gene TRBV6-2 or TRBV6-3 combines with J gene TRBJ1-1; 8 bases agree with TRBD1. The CDR3 has 16 amino acids. The V gene's germline CDR1 is MNHEY and CDR2 SVGEGT. V gave up 0 bases and J gave up 1 base; unmatched junction bases: 4.

The chain employs TRBV10-3 and TRBJ2-6; 10 bases are a match to TRBD1. The CDR3 consists of 20 residues. With 0 bases clipped from V and 0 bases from J, the junction kept 8 bases outside the gene matches. Germline CDR1 and CDR2: ENHRY and SYGVKD. The CDR3 here is CAISESWMRQGASGANVLTF. DNA of the CDR3: TGTGCCATCAGTGAGTCGTGGATGAGACAGGGGGCCTCTGGGGCCAACGTCCTGACTTTC.

This clonotype was seen at least ten times. V is TRBV27 and J is TRBJ2-1; D might be TRBD1 (6 bases). The V end lost 5 bases, the J end lost 5 bases, and 13 bases lay between the germline ends. Looked up from germline, CDR1 is MNHEY and CDR2 is SMNVEV (reference sequence). This CDR3 is built from 14 residues. CDR3 sequence reads: CASSLPGQDNEQFF. CDR3 DNA sequence: TGTGCCAGCAGTCTCCCGGGACAAGACAATGAGCAGTTCTTC.

This clonotype was observed many times. V is TRBV20-1 and J is TRBJ2-7; TRBD2 matches 12 bases. Germline CDR1 and CDR2: DFQATT and SNEGSKA (reference sequence). The CDR3 has 14 residues. V dropped 6 bases and J dropped 4; count of bases not matched to a gene: 7. Here the CDR3 reads CSARTGTSGYEQYF. For the CDR3, the DNA is TGCAGTGCCCGAACCGGGACTAGCGGGTACGAGCAGTACTTC.

This chain links TRBV20-1 with TRBJ2-1, with D unclear. V lost 1 base to trimming and J lost 5 bases, with 9 bases between them. Germline CDR1 reads DFQATT; CDR2 reads SNEGSKA (reference sequence). The CDR3 has 13 residues. CDR3 protein: CSARANYHNEQFF. The CDR3 coding sequence is TGCAGTGCTAGAGCGAACTACCACAATGAGCAGTTCTTC.

This clonotype was recorded many times. The chain employs TRBV7-2 and TRBJ2-7; 11 bases match TRBD1. The CDR3 has 16 amino acids. The germline V gene encodes CDR1 SGHTA and CDR2 FQGNSA. Losses at the gene ends were 1 base for V and 3 bases for J; bases not matched to a gene: 5. The CDR3 is CASSLDRDRGIYEQYF. The DNA for the CDR3 is TGTGCCAGCAGCTTAGACCGGGACAGGGGGATCTACGAGCAGTACTTC.

This clonotype was seen ten or more times. The V and J genes are TRBV3-1 and TRBJ2-3; D is unresolved. The CDR3 is 16 residues long. V gave up 5 bases and J gave up 5 bases, with 20 bases separating them. Germline V gene lookup returns CDR1 LGHDT and CDR2 YNNKEL (reference sequence). The CDR3 region is CASSDLGVAAGDTQYF. Written as DNA, the CDR3 is TGTGCCAGCAGCGATTTAGGTGTGGCGGCTGGAGATACGCAGTATTTT.

The sample holds many counts of this clonotype. The V call is TRBV7-9, the J call TRBJ1-2; D not resolved. Germline CDR1 and CDR2: SEHNR and FQNEAQ (reference sequence). V was trimmed by 6 bases and J by 4 bases, leaving 12 bases between them. This CDR3 has 13 residues. The CDR3 DNA follows: TGTGCCAGCAGACCAGGAACGAGCTATGGCTACACCTTC. It encodes CASRPGTSYGYTF.

A few counts support this clonotype. This sequence joins TRBV7-9 and TRBJ1-1; D unclear. The CDR3 loop spans 13 amino acids. The germline CDR1 and CDR2 sequences are SEHNR and FQNEAQ (reference sequence). The germline V and J ends were trimmed by 4 bases and 7 bases, with 13 bases remaining between them. Here the CDR3 DNA reads TGTGCCAGCAGCTCTCGGAGACAAAATGAAGCTTTCTTT. Translated, it gives CASSSRRQNEAFF.

This clonotype was observed a few times. The V gene is TRBV27, the J gene TRBJ1-6; D gene unclear. Trimming took 6 bases from V and 5 from J, leaving 8 bases between them. Germline V gives CDR1 MNHEY, CDR2 SMNVEV (reference sequence). This CDR3 has 13 amino acids. The CDR3 spells CASRELDNSPLHF. The CDR3 DNA reads TGTGCCAGCAGGGAACTCGATAATTCACCCCTCCACTTT.

In this sample, this clonotype turned up many times. The chain links TRBV5-1 to TRBJ2-2; 9 bases match TRBD1. Germline V gene sequence: CDR1 SGHRS, CDR2 YFSETQ. CDR3 length equals 17 residues. The junction had 9 bases not matched to a gene; V was cut back by 4 bases and J by 2 bases. CDR3 DNA: TGCGCCAGCAGCCAAACCGGGACAGGGACTAACACCGGGGAGCTGTTTTTT. It codes for CASSQTGTGTNTGELFF.

Ten or more counts support this clonotype. The gene calls are TRBV28 and TRBJ2-3; 8 bases line up with TRBD2. Germline CDR1 and CDR2: MDHEN and SYDVKM. Trimming removed 1 base from V and 2 bases from J; junction bases left unmatched: 5. The CDR3 runs to 16 residues. CDR3 nucleotides: TGTGCCAGCAGTTTATCCCTAGCGGGCCTCACAGATACGCAGTATTTT. Translated: CASSLSLAGLTDTQYF.

In this sample, this clonotype turned up a few times. This chain links TRBV20-1 with TRBJ1-1; 7 positions agree with TRBD1. The CDR3 extends over 16 amino acids. Germline values: CDR1 DFQATT, CDR2 SNEGSKA (reference sequence). V was pared by 0 bases and J by 8 bases, with 15 bases of the junction left unmatched. The CDR3 region is CSARDGRQGFTSEAFF. In DNA form, the CDR3 reads TGCAGTGCTAGAGATGGGAGACAGGGATTTACTAGCGAAGCTTTCTTT.

This clonotype was recorded a few times. The chain combines TRBV6-1 with TRBJ1-5; possibly TRBD1 for D (5 bases). The CDR3 consists of 14 residues. The germline V gene has CDR1 MNHNS and CDR2 SASEGT. V lost 2 bases to trimming and J lost 4 bases, with 9 bases between them. In DNA, the CDR3 is TGTGCCAGCAGTGAACAGGGAAGAAATCAGCCCCAGCATTTT. Residues: CASSEQGRNQPQHF.

This clonotype was recorded a few times. The gene calls are TRBV6-1 and TRBJ2-1; 11 positions agree with TRBD2. Trimming removed 8 bases from V and 4 bases from J; junction bases left unmatched: 4. Germline V gives CDR1 MNHNS, CDR2 SASEGT. CDR3 length: 14 amino acids. The CDR3 protein is CASVTSGSYNEQFF. Written as DNA, the CDR3 is TGTGCCAGCGTCACTAGCGGGAGTTACAATGAGCAGTTCTTC.

The CDR3 DNA reads TGTGCCAGCAGTGAATGGGGCATAGAGACCCAGTACTTC. This codes for CASSEWGIETQYF. V is TRBV25-1 and J is TRBJ2-5; weak D call: TRBD1 (5 bases). Trimming removed 1 base at V and 4 bases at J, with 7 bases between. CDR1 is MGHDK, CDR2 SYGVNS, per germline. The CDR3 spans 13 residues.

This clonotype was counted many times. This chain links TRBV9 with TRBJ2-7; the match to TRBD1 covers 11 bases. CDR1 and CDR2 (germline): SGDLS, YYNGEE. The CDR3 is 16 amino acids. The junction had 6 bases not matched to a gene; V was cut back by 0 bases and J by 4 bases. CDR3 loop: CASSVGGQGARYEQYF. For the CDR3, the DNA is TGTGCCAGCAGCGTAGGAGGACAGGGGGCGAGGTACGAGCAGTACTTC.

This clonotype was counted only a few times. The junction and the germline gene differ at one end; a read error may be behind it. The chain has TRBV6-5 and TRBJ2-7; 9 bases map to TRBD1. Per germline, CDR1 MNHEY and CDR2 SVGAGI. The CDR3 runs to 13 residues. In nucleotides, the CDR3 is TGTGCCAGCAGTTACTCCCCAGGGACAGGGTTGGACTTC. It translates to CASSYSPGTGLDF.

The chain couples TRBV27 to TRBJ2-2, with 9 positions matching TRBD1. This CDR3 is 15 amino acids long. Germline V lookup: CDR1 MNHEY, CDR2 SMNVEV (reference sequence). The V segment lost 5 bases and the J segment 5 bases; nucleotides outside the gene matches: 6. The CDR3 loop is CASSINRGRTGELFF. The CDR3 DNA is TGTGCCAGCAGTATAAACAGGGGGCGGACCGGGGAGCTGTTTTTT.

This clonotype has only a few counts. The rearrangement uses TRBV6-2 or TRBV6-3 and TRBJ2-3; a weak D match, TRBD2 (6 bases). This CDR3 comprises 14 residues. Germline V gene sequence: CDR1 MNHEY, CDR2 SVGEGT. V was clipped by 0 bases and J by 5 bases, with 9 bases between them. The CDR3 is CASSYSSGGDTQYF. CDR3 nucleotides: TGTGCCAGCAGTTACTCGTCCGGGGGAGATACGCAGTATTTT.

This clonotype appeared many times. V gene TRBV3-1 combines with J gene TRBJ2-1; no clear D gene. V shed 2 bases and J shed 1 base, with 15 bases lying between them. The CDR3 consists of 17 residues. From germline, CDR1 is LGHDT and CDR2 YNNKEL (reference sequence). The CDR3: CASSQLLQERSYNEQFF. CDR3 DNA: TGTGCCAGCAGCCAACTCTTACAAGAGAGGTCCTACAATGAGCAGTTCTTC.

This clonotype was seen many times. CDR3 in DNA: TGTGCCAGCAGCTTGGCCCGGGACCTCGGGGAGACCCAGTACTTC. Translating gives CASSLARDLGETQYF. The V and J genes are TRBV13 and TRBJ2-5; D could derive from TRBD1 or TRBD2 (5 bases each). The CDR3 is 15 residues long. V dropped 3 bases and J dropped 5 bases, with 16 bases sitting between them. Germline V gene data show CDR1 as PRHDT and CDR2 as FYEKMQ (reference sequence).

This clonotype was counted only a few times. The chain uses TRBV14 and TRBJ2-3, with D hard to call. CDR1 is SGHDN and CDR2 is FVKESK in the germline V gene. V gave up 3 bases and J gave up 2 bases, with 6 bases separating them. This CDR3 is 13 amino acids long. DNA of the CDR3: TGTGCCAGCAGCCATCGATACACAGATACGCAGTATTTT. It specifies CASSHRYTDTQYF.

This clonotype was recorded at least ten times. The chain carries TRBV20-1 and TRBJ2-1; either TRBD1 or TRBD2 may fit D (5 bases each). V lost 2 bases and J lost 0, with 8 bases in between. CDR1 is DFQATT, CDR2 SNEGSKA, per germline (reference sequence). CDR3 length: 14 amino acids. CDR3 DNA sequence: TGCAGTGCTAGAATGGGACCCTCCTACAATGAGCAGTTCTTC. Translating it yields CSARMGPSYNEQFF.

This clonotype was seen many times. The chain couples TRBV29-1 to TRBJ2-3; the D gene could be TRBD1 or TRBD2 (5 bases each). Trimming pared 6 bases from V and 2 bases from J, leaving 12 bases between. The germline V gene has CDR1 SQVTM and CDR2 ANQGSEA. CDR3 size: 13 residues. CDR3 bases: TGCAGCGTGGTAGAGGGGAACACAGATACGCAGTATTTT. This translates into CSVVEGNTDTQYF.